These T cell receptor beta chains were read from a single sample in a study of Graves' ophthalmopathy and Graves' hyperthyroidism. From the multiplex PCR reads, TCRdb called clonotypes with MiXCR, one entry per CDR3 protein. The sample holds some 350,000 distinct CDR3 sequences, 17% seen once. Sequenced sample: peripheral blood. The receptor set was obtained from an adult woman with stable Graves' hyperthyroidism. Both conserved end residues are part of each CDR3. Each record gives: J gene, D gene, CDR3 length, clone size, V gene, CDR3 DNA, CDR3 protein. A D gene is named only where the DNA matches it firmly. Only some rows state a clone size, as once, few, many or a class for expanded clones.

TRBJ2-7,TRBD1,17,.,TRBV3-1,TGTGCCAGCAGCCAAGTAAGGAGACAGGGGAGCTCCTACGAGCAGTACTTC,CASSQVRRQGSSYEQYF
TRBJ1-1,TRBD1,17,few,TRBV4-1,TGCGCCAGCAGCCGAGGACAGGTTGGAGGGGAGAACACTGAAGCTTTCTTT,CASSRGQVGGENTEAFF
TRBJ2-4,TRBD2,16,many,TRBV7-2,TGTGCCAGCAGCTTAGCCGGCGGGAGTCCCAAAAACATTCAGTACTTC,CASSLAGGSPKNIQYF
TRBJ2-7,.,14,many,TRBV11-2,TGTGCCAGCAGCTTAAGGTCGGCGGTCTACGAGCAGTACTTC,CASSLRSAVYEQYF
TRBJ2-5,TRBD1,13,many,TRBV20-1,TGCAGTGCTAGCCGGGACAGGGAAGAGACCCAGTACTTC,CSASRDREETQYF
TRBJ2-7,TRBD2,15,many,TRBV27,TGTGCCAGCAGTACTAGCGGGATGTTGTCGTACGAGCAGTACTTC,CASSTSGMLSYEQYF
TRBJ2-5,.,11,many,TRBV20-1,TGCAGTGCTAGTCGTTTGGAGACCCAGTACTTC,CSASRLETQYF
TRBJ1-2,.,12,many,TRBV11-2,TGTGCCAGCAGCTTAGGGGCTGGTGGCTACACCTTC,CASSLGAGGYTF
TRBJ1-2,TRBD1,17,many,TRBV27,TGTGCCAGCAGACAACTCCGGGATCGACAGGGGGCCGGCGGCTACACCTTC,CASRQLRDRQGAGGYTF
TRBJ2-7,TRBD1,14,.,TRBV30,TGTGCCTGGAGCGGTGGGACAGGGGACAACGAGCAGTACTTC,CAWSGGTGDNEQYF
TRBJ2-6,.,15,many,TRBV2,TGTGCCAGCAGTGAAGATACCTCTGGGGCCAACGTCCTGACTTTC,CASSEDTSGANVLTF
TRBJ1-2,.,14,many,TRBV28,TGTGCCAGCAGGCCCGGGACATTGAACTATGGCTACACCTTC,CASRPGTLNYGYTF
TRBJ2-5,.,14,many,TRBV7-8,TGTGCCAGCAGCTCAGCCATCCTGATAGAGACCCAGTACTTC,CASSSAILIETQYF
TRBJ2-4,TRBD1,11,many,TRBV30,TGTGCCTCGGGACAGAAAAACATTCAGTACTTC,CASGQKNIQYF
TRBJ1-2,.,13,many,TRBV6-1,TGTGCCAGCAGTGAAGCAGGACGCTATGGCTACACCTTC,CASSEAGRYGYTF
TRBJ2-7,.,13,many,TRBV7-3,TGTGCCAGCAGCTTAACGGACGGCTACGAGCAGTACTTC,CASSLTDGYEQYF
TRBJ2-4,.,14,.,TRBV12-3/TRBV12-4,TGTGCCAGCAGTTTAGGAGGCAGCAAAAACATTCAGTACTTC,CASSLGGSKNIQYF
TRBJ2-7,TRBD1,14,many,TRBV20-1,TGCAGTGCTAGAGTCCGGACAGGATCCTACGAGCAGTACTTC,CSARVRTGSYEQYF
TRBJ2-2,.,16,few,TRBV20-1,TGCAGTGCTGTTAACCTGGACCCGCCTAGGGGCCGGGAGCTGTTTTTT,CSAVNLDPPRGRELFF
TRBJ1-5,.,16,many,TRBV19,TGTGCCAGTAGTATACTCGACAGTAACAGCAATCAGCCCCAGCATTTT,CASSILDSNSNQPQHF
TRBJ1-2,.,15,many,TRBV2,TGTGCCAGCAGTGAATCGGGCCGGCGGGGATATGGCTACACCTTC,CASSESGRRGYGYTF
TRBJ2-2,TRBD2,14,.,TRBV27,TGTGCCAGCAGCCAGGACGGGAGGGCCGGGGAGCTGTTTTTT,CASSQDGRAGELFF
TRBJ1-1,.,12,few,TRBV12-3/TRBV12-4,TGTGCCAGCAGTTTCCTCGGGGGTGAAGCTTTCTTT,CASSFLGGEAFF
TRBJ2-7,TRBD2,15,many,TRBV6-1,TGTGCCAGCAGTGAAGGTTCCGGGACTAGCGAAGAGCAGTACTTC,CASSEGSGTSEEQYF
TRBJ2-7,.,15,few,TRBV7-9,TGTGCCAGCAGCTTATCTGGACAGAGTTTCTACGAGCAGTACTTC,CASSLSGQSFYEQYF
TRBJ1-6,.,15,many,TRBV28,TGTGCCAGCAGCCGGACCCAGGGGTCGGTTGCACCCCTCCACTTT,CASSRTQGSVAPLHF
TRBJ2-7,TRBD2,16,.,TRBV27,TGTGCCAGCAGTCTCCGTTTCCCTAGCGGAGCCTACGAGCAGTACTTC,CASSLRFPSGAYEQYF
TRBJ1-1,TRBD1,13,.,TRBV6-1,TGTGCCAGCAGTGGCAGGGGGAGAACTGAAGCTTTCTTT,CASSGRGRTEAFF
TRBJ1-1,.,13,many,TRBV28,TGTGCCAGCAGTTTTTACAGGGACACTGAAGCTTTCTTT,CASSFYRDTEAFF
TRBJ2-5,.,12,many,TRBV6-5,TGTGCCAGCAGTTTTGGCCGAGAGACCCAGTACTTC,CASSFGRETQYF
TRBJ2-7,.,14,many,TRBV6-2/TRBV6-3,TGTGCCAGCAGTTACGGTCAAGCCACCTACGAGCAGTACTTC,CASSYGQATYEQYF
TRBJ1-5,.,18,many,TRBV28,TGTGCCAGCAGTTCACAGGGATGGTACCATTATAGCAATCAGCCCCAGCATTTT,CASSSQGWYHYSNQPQHF